Listed below are T cell receptor beta chains from one sample, sequenced in a study of T cells after yellow fever vaccination. MiXCR, run by TCRdb on the 5' RACE reads, gives a single entry per CDR3 protein. Of fewer than 100,000 distinct CDR3 sequences in the sample, about 5.8% were seen once. Here the sequenced sample was CD8+ T cells sorted from PBMCs, taken 10 days after the yellow fever booster vaccination. The receptor set was obtained from a man aged 18 to 29 who received the YFV17D yellow fever vaccine. Both conserved end residues are part of each CDR3. Each record gives: J gene, D gene, clone size, V gene, CDR3 DNA, CDR3 protein. The D gene is left open where the match is weak. The listing skips clone size in some rows; elsewhere it reads once, few, many or a size class.

j_call: TRBJ2-6
d_call: -
clone_size: few
v_call: TRBV5-1
cdr3_nt: TGCGCCAGCAGTGTCCCGTCTGGGGCCAACGTCCTGACTTTC
cdr3_aa: CASSVPSGANVLTF

j_call: TRBJ1-1
d_call: -
clone_size: few
v_call: TRBV30
cdr3_nt: TGTGCCTGGATGCGGAGCCTTTACACTGAAGCTTTCTTT
cdr3_aa: CAWMRSLYTEAFF

j_call: TRBJ2-1
d_call: TRBD2
clone_size: few
v_call: TRBV7-2
cdr3_nt: TGTGCCAGCAGACTAACTAGCGGGGAATACAATGAGCAGTTCTTC
cdr3_aa: CASRLTSGEYNEQFF

j_call: TRBJ1-2
d_call: -
clone_size: -
v_call: TRBV29-1
cdr3_nt: TGCAGCGTCTGGACAATCTATGGCTACACCTTC
cdr3_aa: CSVWTIYGYTF

j_call: TRBJ2-5
d_call: -
clone_size: -
v_call: TRBV7-9
cdr3_nt: TGTGCCAGCAGCTTAGTATACAGGGTTGAAGAGACCCAGTACTTC
cdr3_aa: CASSLVYRVEETQYF

j_call: TRBJ1-5
d_call: -
clone_size: -
v_call: TRBV7-9
cdr3_nt: TGTGCCAGCAGCAACAGTGGCAATCAGCCCCAGCATTTT
cdr3_aa: CASSNSGNQPQHF

j_call: TRBJ1-5
d_call: TRBD1
clone_size: -
v_call: TRBV28
cdr3_nt: TGTGCCAGCAGTTTACTCTGGGGACAGGGACGTCAGCCCCAGCATTTT
cdr3_aa: CASSLLWGQGRQPQHF

j_call: TRBJ2-7
d_call: TRBD1
clone_size: few
v_call: TRBV19
cdr3_nt: TGTGCCAGTAGCCCGGACAGGGGGCGAGAGTACGAGCAGTACTTC
cdr3_aa: CASSPDRGREYEQYF

j_call: TRBJ2-7
d_call: -
clone_size: few
v_call: TRBV5-1
cdr3_nt: TGCGCCAGCAGCTTGGCCTTAGGGACGCCTTTCTACGAGCAGTACTTC
cdr3_aa: CASSLALGTPFYEQYF

j_call: TRBJ1-1
d_call: TRBD1
clone_size: many
v_call: TRBV5-1
cdr3_nt: TGCGCCAGCAGCTTAAACAGGGGACTAAACACTGAAGCTTTCTTT
cdr3_aa: CASSLNRGLNTEAFF

j_call: TRBJ2-2
d_call: TRBD1
clone_size: many
v_call: TRBV15
cdr3_nt: TGTGCCACCAGCAGGGTGGTGACAGGGGGCACCGGGGAGCTGTTTTTT
cdr3_aa: CATSRVVTGGTGELFF

j_call: TRBJ2-1
d_call: -
clone_size: many
v_call: TRBV4-2
cdr3_nt: TGTGCCAGCAGCCAAGACTCAACGGGAGCCTACAATGAGCAGTTCTTC
cdr3_aa: CASSQDSTGAYNEQFF

j_call: TRBJ2-5
d_call: -
clone_size: -
v_call: TRBV7-6
cdr3_nt: TGTGCCAGCAGCTTACGGGACAACGGAGGAGAGACCCAGTACTTC
cdr3_aa: CASSLRDNGGETQYF

j_call: TRBJ1-3
d_call: TRBD1
clone_size: once
v_call: TRBV14
cdr3_nt: TGTGCCAGCAGCCCCGGACAGGGAGGCACCATATATTTT
cdr3_aa: CASSPGQGGTIYF

j_call: TRBJ2-3
d_call: TRBD1
clone_size: few
v_call: TRBV7-9
cdr3_nt: TGTGCCACCAGGTATTGGGACAGGGGACTCACAGATACGCAGTATTTT
cdr3_aa: CATRYWDRGLTDTQYF

j_call: TRBJ2-1
d_call: -
clone_size: few
v_call: TRBV7-6
cdr3_nt: TGTGCCAGCAGCTTAGTGCCGGGGCCCCCTGCGTCCTACAATGAGCAGTTCTTC
cdr3_aa: CASSLVPGPPASYNEQFF

j_call: TRBJ2-6
d_call: -
clone_size: -
v_call: TRBV27
cdr3_nt: TGTGCCAGCAGTTTTAGCTCTGGGGCCAACGTCCTGACTTTC
cdr3_aa: CASSFSSGANVLTF

j_call: TRBJ1-6
d_call: -
clone_size: -
v_call: TRBV5-1
cdr3_nt: TGCGCCAGCAGCTTGGGTTACCGGGAGAATTCACCCCTCCACTTT
cdr3_aa: CASSLGYRENSPLHF

j_call: TRBJ2-1
d_call: -
clone_size: -
v_call: TRBV14
cdr3_nt: TGTGCCAGCAGCCAAGTCAACAGGGACAATGAGCAGTTCTTC
cdr3_aa: CASSQVNRDNEQFF

j_call: TRBJ1-1
d_call: TRBD1
clone_size: -
v_call: TRBV5-1
cdr3_nt: TGCGCCAGCAGCAAGACAGGGGCCGAAGCTTTCTTT
cdr3_aa: CASSKTGAEAFF

j_call: TRBJ2-2
d_call: TRBD2
clone_size: -
v_call: TRBV20-1
cdr3_nt: TGCAGTGCTGACTTTAGCGGGGGGGTGGGCACCGGGGAGCTGTTTTTT
cdr3_aa: CSADFSGGVGTGELFF

j_call: TRBJ2-3
d_call: TRBD2
clone_size: many
v_call: TRBV6-5
cdr3_nt: TGTGCCAGCAGTTACGGTGCGGGGGGAGCAGATACGCAGTATTTT
cdr3_aa: CASSYGAGGADTQYF

j_call: TRBJ2-1
d_call: -
clone_size: -
v_call: TRBV4-1
cdr3_nt: TGCGCCAGCAGCCGCGGCCCGGGGGTTCTTGGGAATGAGCAGTTCTTC
cdr3_aa: CASSRGPGVLGNEQFF

j_call: TRBJ2-1
d_call: -
clone_size: -
v_call: TRBV10-3
cdr3_nt: TGTGCCATCAGTGAAAGGACAGAGTCCTACAATGAGCAGTTCTTC
cdr3_aa: CAISERTESYNEQFF

j_call: TRBJ2-1
d_call: -
clone_size: -
v_call: TRBV6-5
cdr3_nt: TGTGCCAGCAGTTACTACCCGGGGGGCAGGAATGAGCAGTTCTTC
cdr3_aa: CASSYYPGGRNEQFF

j_call: TRBJ2-5
d_call: TRBD1
clone_size: -
v_call: TRBV12-3/TRBV12-4
cdr3_nt: TGTGCCAGCAGTACAGGGGGAAATTCAGGAGAGACCCAGTACTTC
cdr3_aa: CASSTGGNSGETQYF

j_call: TRBJ1-1
d_call: TRBD1
clone_size: once
v_call: TRBV19
cdr3_nt: TGTGCCAGTAGTATATCGGCTAGGGGGCCCACTGAAGCTTTCTTT
cdr3_aa: CASSISARGPTEAFF

j_call: TRBJ1-5
d_call: -
clone_size: many
v_call: TRBV7-6
cdr3_nt: TGTGCCAGCAGCGCAACGGGCGATCAGCCCCAGCATTTT
cdr3_aa: CASSATGDQPQHF

j_call: TRBJ2-3
d_call: -
clone_size: few
v_call: TRBV11-2
cdr3_nt: TGTGCCAGCAGCTCCTTCGGGCCTAGCACAGATACGCAGTATTTT
cdr3_aa: CASSSFGPSTDTQYF

j_call: TRBJ1-4
d_call: -
clone_size: many
v_call: TRBV4-3
cdr3_nt: TGCGCCAGCAGCCAAGAATTCGCGCGTTGGGGGAGGACTAATGAAAAACTGTTTTTT
cdr3_aa: CASSQEFARWGRTNEKLFF

j_call: TRBJ2-5
d_call: TRBD2
clone_size: few
v_call: TRBV5-1
cdr3_nt: TGCGCCAGCAGCTATGGACTAGCGGGAAAAGAGACCCAGTACTTC
cdr3_aa: CASSYGLAGKETQYF

j_call: TRBJ1-1
d_call: TRBD1
clone_size: few
v_call: TRBV9
cdr3_nt: TGTGCCAGCAGCGCCGTCGGAGGGGGCGGTTGGGACACTGAAGCTTTCTTT
cdr3_aa: CASSAVGGGGWDTEAFF

j_call: TRBJ1-2
d_call: -
clone_size: -
v_call: TRBV10-3
cdr3_nt: TGTGCCATCAGTGAGTCTGGGCTGACTCGGGGCTACACCTTC
cdr3_aa: CAISESGLTRGYTF